The 17 T cell receptor beta chains given below trace back to one sample, sequenced in a study of cytomegalovirus exposure and HLA in healthy donors. Amplification used 60 Vbeta primers and 13 Jbeta primers. The assay was immunoSEQ multiplex PCR, and TCRdb's table has in-frame clones only and misses some. Seen here are around 110,000 clones, roughly 76% observed once, and the top ten hold 2% to 3%. The sequenced sample consisted of PBMCs. The receptor set was obtained from a young man in good health and CMV-seronegative.

The chain employs TRBV19 and TRBJ1-2; no definite D call. The V end lost 3 bases, the J end lost 2 bases, and 10 bases lay between the germline ends. This CDR3 comprises 14 residues. Germline CDR1 reads LNHDA; CDR2 reads SQIVND (reference sequence). The DNA for the CDR3 is TGTGCCAGTAGTATCCCCAGAGCGAACTATGGCTACACCTTC. This codes for CASSIPRANYGYTF. The whole variable domain, filled in from reference TRBV19 and TRBJ1-2, reads DGGITQSPKYLFRKEGQNVTLSCEQNLNHDAMYWYRQDPGQGLRLIYYSQIVNDFQKGDIAEGYSVSREKKESFPLTVTSAQKNPTAFYLCASSIPRANYGYTFGSGTRLTVV.

The chain uses TRBV27 and TRBJ2-5; 11 positions agree with TRBD2. The CDR3 extends over 17 amino acids. With V trimmed by 2 bases and J by 2 bases, 7 bases remained unmatched. Germline loops: CDR1 MNHEY, CDR2 SMNVEV (reference sequence). CDR3 sequence: CASSLNSGGALQETQYF. The CDR3 DNA is TGTGCCAGCAGTTTAAATAGCGGGGGGGCCTTACAAGAGACCCAGTACTTC.

The chain has TRBV25-1 and TRBJ2-2; 7 positions match TRBD1. The length of the CDR3 is 18 residues. Germline V gives CDR1 MGHDK, CDR2 SYGVNS. Germline trimming cut 4 bases from V and 0 bases from J; bases unmatched to any gene: 11. The CDR3 loop reads CASSGPPRQGANTGELFF. The CDR3 DNA follows: TGTGCCAGCAGTGGCCCACCTCGACAGGGTGCGAACACCGGGGAGCTGTTTTTT.

In DNA, the CDR3 is TGTGCCAGCAGCCCCCGAGGAGGACCAGATACGCAGTATTTT. It encodes CASSPRGGPDTQYF. The chain joins TRBV11-3 to TRBJ2-3; D might be TRBD2 (5 bases). V lost 5 bases and J 4 bases, leaving 13 bases between the germline ends. This CDR3 contains 14 residues. Germline CDR1 SGHNT, CDR2 YENEEA.

This clone has just a few counts. The CDR3 region is CASSHPRTERREAFF. CDR3 DNA: TGTGCCAGCAGCCACCCCCGGACAGAGCGACGTGAAGCTTTCTTT. The genes are TRBV4-2 and TRBJ1-1; weak D call: TRBD1 (6 bases). CDR3 size: 15 residues. Germline values: CDR1 LGHNA, CDR2 YNFKEQ. V was pared by 3 bases and J by 7 bases, with 18 bases between.

Only one count was recorded for this clone. The V call is TRBV9, the J call TRBJ1-1; 7 nucleotides match TRBD1. Germline trimming cut 0 bases from V and 8 bases from J; bases unmatched to any gene: 4. The CDR3 consists of 13 residues. Germline lookup yields CDR1 SGDLS and CDR2 YYNGEE. DNA of the CDR3: TGTGCCAGCAGCGTAGACCAGGGGGGAGAAGCTTTCTTT. Residues: CASSVDQGGEAFF.

This chain uses TRBV5-1 with TRBJ2-1; D is perhaps TRBD1 (6 bases). The V end lost 3 bases, the J end lost 6 bases, and 16 bases lay between the germline ends. The CDR3 has 15 amino acids. Germline V gene lookup returns CDR1 SGHRS and CDR2 YFSETQ. The CDR3 sequence is CASSYTLRGGNEQFF. CDR3 sequence (DNA): TGCGCCAGCAGCTACACATTACGAGGGGGCAATGAGCAGTTCTTC. The full variable domain, rest sourced from reference TRBV5-1 and TRBJ2-1, is KAGVTQTPRYLIKTRGQQVTLSCSPISGHRSVSWYQQTPGQGLQFLFEYFSETQRNKGNFPGRFSGRQFSNSRSEMNVSTLELGDSALYLCASSYTLRGGNEQFFGPGTRLTVL.

The chain is built from TRBV5-1 and TRBJ2-1; D is possibly TRBD2 (6 bases). CDR1 is SGHRS and CDR2 is YFSETQ in the germline V gene. This CDR3 region has 13 residues. V lost 0 bases, J lost 10 bases, and 11 bases lay in between. The CDR3 DNA sequence: TGCGCCAGCAGCTTGGCCTCAACTAGCGAGCAGTTCTTC. As protein: CASSLASTSEQFF. The full variable domain, its missing parts supplied by reference TRBV5-1 and TRBJ2-1, is KAGVTQTPRYLIKTRGQQVTLSCSPISGHRSVSWYQQTPGQGLQFLFEYFSETQRNKGNFPGRFSGRQFSNSRSEMNVSTLELGDSALYLCASSLASTSEQFFGPGTRLTVL.

The gene calls are TRBV5-1 and TRBJ1-2; 8 bases are shared with TRBD1. CDR3 length: 14 amino acids. V was clipped by 4 bases and J by 1 base; unmatched bases: 3. Germline CDR1 reads SGHRS; CDR2 reads YFSETQ. The CDR3 bases are TGCGCCAGCAGCCCAGGACAGGGTAACTATGGCTACACCTTC. Protein sequence: CASSPGQGNYGYTF.

J is TRBJ1-4 and V is TRBV9, with D hard to call. The V gene's germline CDR1 is SGDLS and CDR2 YYNGEE. Trimming shortened V by 4 bases and J by 2 bases, and 15 bases separated the two germline ends. The CDR3 consists of 16 residues. The DNA for the CDR3 is TGTGCCAGCAGCCTCCGGGGAGCAAGGACTAATGAAAAACTGTTTTTT. It specifies CASSLRGARTNEKLFF.

This chain connects TRBV10-3 to TRBJ1-1; 8 bases align to TRBD1. CDR1 ENHRY and CDR2 SYGVKD come from the germline V gene. With 6 bases clipped from V and 3 bases from J, the junction kept 12 bases outside the gene matches. CDR3 length equals 16 residues. This CDR3 reads CAISSSSGGLYTEAFF. Written as DNA, the CDR3 is TGTGCCATCAGCTCAAGTTCAGGGGGCCTCTACACTGAAGCTTTCTTT.

The chain couples TRBV4-3 to TRBJ1-2; 7 nucleotides line up with TRBD1. From germline, CDR1 is LGHNA and CDR2 YSLEER. The CDR3 loop spans 15 amino acids. With 0 bases clipped from V and 2 bases from J, the junction kept 3 bases outside the gene matches. DNA of the CDR3: TGCGCCAGCAGCCAAGATGACAGGGCAAACTATGGCTACACCTTC. Residues: CASSQDDRANYGYTF.

The V gene is TRBV5-4, the J gene TRBJ2-7; D perhaps matches TRBD2 (6 bases). The CDR3 consists of 16 residues. From germline, CDR1 is SGHNT and CDR2 YYREEE (reference sequence). The V gene lost 1 base and the J gene lost 5 bases, with 19 bases spanning the gap. For the CDR3, the DNA is TGTGCCAGCAGCTTGTCGGGACGGGGGACGATCAACGAGCAGTACTTC. Translating it yields CASSLSGRGTINEQYF.

The chain couples TRBV6-5 to TRBJ1-1; TRBD1 aligns across 7 bases. V shed 0 bases, J shed 5 bases, and the junction held 6 bases outside the gene matches. The CDR3 loop spans 15 amino acids. CDR1 and CDR2 from the germline V gene are MNHEY and SVGAGI. The CDR3 sequence: CASSYSRQGETEAFF. The CDR3 DNA reads as TGTGCCAGCAGTTACTCCCGACAGGGTGAGACTGAAGCTTTCTTT.

V and J are TRBV19 and TRBJ1-5, with 8 bases aligning to TRBD1. Losses at the gene ends were 5 bases for V and 3 bases for J; bases not matched to a gene: 9. This CDR3 contains 16 residues. Looked up from germline, CDR1 is LNHDA and CDR2 is SQIVND (reference sequence). CDR3 amino acids: CASSPLTGGTNQPQHF. DNA for the CDR3: TGTGCCAGTAGTCCCCTAACAGGGGGGACCAATCAGCCCCAGCATTTT.

V is TRBV6-4 and J is TRBJ1-4; TRBD1 matches at 7 bases. The germline V gene encodes CDR1 MRHNA and CDR2 SNTAGT. Germline trimming cut 2 bases from V and 3 bases from J; bases unmatched to any gene: 0. The CDR3 is 14 residues long. This chain's CDR3 is CASSDGTANEKLFF. The CDR3 nucleotides read TGTGCCAGCAGTGACGGGACAGCTAATGAAAAACTGTTTTTT.

The chain uses TRBV6-6 and TRBJ1-6, with D maybe TRBD1 (5 bases). The V end lost 8 bases, the J end lost 13 bases, and 15 bases lay between the germline ends. CDR3 length: 12 amino acids. Germline CDR1 reads MNHNY; CDR2 reads SVGAGI (reference sequence). Written as DNA, the CDR3 is TGTGCCAGCCGTTCGGGGGGTTCGCCCCTCCACTTT. It yields the protein CASRSGGSPLHF.